These 10 T cell receptor beta chains were sequenced from one sample in a study of blood T cell repertoires in COVID-19. Data came from immunoSEQ multiplex PCR; TCRdb stores just in-frame clones and leaves some out. The repertoire holds about 270,000 clones, with over 70% as singletons. Sample: peripheral blood. The receptors originated from a human donor in a cohort sampled during active COVID-19.

The table lists this clone with a few counts. The chain recombines TRBV3-1 (or the pseudogene TRBV3-2) with TRBJ1-1; a possible D gene is TRBD1 (6 bases). CDR1 is LGHDT, CDR2 YNNKEL, per germline (reference sequence). V was pared by 2 bases and J by 3 bases, with 10 bases between. The CDR3 sequence is 14 residues long. CDR3 protein: CASSQTGIYTEAFF. The CDR3 DNA follows: TGTGCCAGCAGCCAAACAGGGATTTACACTGAAGCTTTCTTT.

The rearrangement links TRBV4-1 to TRBJ2-5; D is possibly TRBD2 (6 bases). Trimming cost V 0 bases and J 4 bases, with 12 bases left between them. Germline-derived CDR1 and CDR2 are MGHRA and YSYEKL. This CDR3 contains 15 residues. The CDR3 coding sequence is TGCGCCAGCAGCCAAGATACCGGGAGTGTAGAGACCCAGTACTTC. It codes for CASSQDTGSVETQYF.

The rearrangement links TRBV18 to TRBJ1-1; the match to TRBD1 covers 10 bases. CDR1 and CDR2 (germline): KGHSH, LQKENI. The CDR3 consists of 18 residues. With 1 base clipped from V and 7 bases from J, the junction kept 15 bases outside the gene matches. For the CDR3, the DNA is TGTGCCAGCTCACCACGAGTAATTTCAGGACAGGGGGTAGGTGAAGCTTTCTTT. Protein: CASSPRVISGQGVGEAFF.

V usage is TRBV24-1 and J usage is TRBJ1-2; TRBD1 might be the D (5 bases). Germline lookup yields CDR1 KGHDR and CDR2 SFDVKD. The V gene lost 8 bases and the J gene lost 5 bases, with 14 bases spanning the gap. The CDR3 sequence is 13 residues long. In DNA, the CDR3 is TGTGCCACCACCGTAGGGGCCAGGTATGGCTACACCTTC. Translation gives CATTVGARYGYTF.

The rearrangement joins TRBV4-1 to TRBJ1-2; 7 bases fit TRBD1. The CDR3 spans 17 residues. Germline V gives CDR1 MGHRA, CDR2 YSYEKL. Trimming at V came to 1 base and at J to 0 bases, leaving 8 bases not matched to a gene. The CDR3, as DNA: TGCGCCAGCAGCCAAGCCGGGACAGCTAAAACTAACTATGGCTACACCTTC. Amino acids: CASSQAGTAKTNYGYTF.

This clone has just one count. J is TRBJ1-2 and V is TRBV27, with 10 positions matching TRBD1. Looked up from germline, CDR1 is MNHEY and CDR2 is SMNVEV (reference sequence). V was clipped by 6 bases and J by 6 bases; unmatched bases: 7. This CDR3 spans 14 amino acids. CDR3 sequence (DNA): TGTGCCAGCAGACAGACAGGGGGCTACGATGGCTACACCTTC. Translated, it gives CASRQTGGYDGYTF.

The chain recombines TRBV5-1 with TRBJ1-1; the D gene is possibly TRBD1 (6 bases). The V end was cut by 4 bases, the J end by 0 bases, with 16 bases between. The germline gives CDR1 SGHRS, CDR2 YFSETQ. This CDR3 region has 16 residues. The chain's CDR3 is CASSNLPRGMNTEAFF. The CDR3 DNA follows: TGCGCCAGCAGCAACCTACCCAGGGGAATGAACACTGAAGCTTTCTTT.

The chain has TRBV6-5 and TRBJ1-1, with D perhaps matching TRBD1 (6 bases). The CDR3 is made up of 15 amino acids. Germline V gives CDR1 MNHEY, CDR2 SVGAGI. Trimming removed 3 bases from V and 3 bases from J, with 14 bases in between. This CDR3 reads CASSYGGGGDTEAFF. Written as DNA, the CDR3 is TGTGCCAGCAGTTATGGAGGGGGAGGGGACACTGAAGCTTTCTTT.

This clone came up a few times. This sequence joins TRBV2 and TRBJ2-2; D unresolved. Germline V gives CDR1 SNHLY, CDR2 FYNNEI. The CDR3 length is 12 residues. The V gene lost 6 bases and the J gene lost 5 bases, with 7 bases spanning the gap. CDR3 amino acids: CASRPVTGELFF. The CDR3 DNA is TGTGCCAGCAGACCGGTGACCGGGGAGCTGTTTTTT.

Only one count was recorded for this clone. This chain uses TRBV29-1 with TRBJ2-1; 7 bases line up with TRBD1. The CDR3 is 13 residues long. J was trimmed by 1 base and V by 6 bases; bases with no gene match: 3. CDR1 and CDR2 (germline): SQVTM, ANQGSEA. The CDR3 nucleotides read TGCAGCGTAGACAGGGTGTCCTACAATGAGCAGTTCTTC. Encoded protein: CSVDRVSYNEQFF.